The 28 T cell receptor beta chains given below trace back to one sample, sequenced in a study of T cell responses to AZD1222 COVID-19 vaccine. Only in-frame clones appear in the TCRdb table, and some are missing; sequencing was by immunoSEQ multiplex PCR. The sample holds 30,000 to 35,000 clones, approximately 89% seen once. The sample here was peripheral blood, taken on day 0 of AZD1222 vaccination. Every receptor here comes from an adult in good health.

This clone has just a few counts. The gene calls are TRBV7-6 and TRBJ2-2; D is perhaps TRBD1 (5 bases). CDR3 length equals 16 residues. From germline, CDR1 is SGHVS and CDR2 FNYEAQ. The V end was cut by 5 bases, the J end by 4 bases, with 17 bases between. CDR3 DNA sequence: TGTGCCAGCAGCCCTCTTGTCGGACATACCACCGGGGAGCTGTTTTTT. It codes for CASSPLVGHTTGELFF.

The chain uses TRBV7-9 and TRBJ2-2; no clear D. The CDR3 has 16 residues. Germline values: CDR1 SEHNR, CDR2 FQNEAQ (reference sequence). Trimming removed 0 bases at V and 0 bases at J, with 8 bases between. The CDR3 reads CASSLAAGSNTGELFF. Here the CDR3 DNA reads TGTGCCAGCAGCTTAGCGGCAGGATCGAACACCGGGGAGCTGTTTTTT.

The CDR3 is CATRTAGGIYNEQFF. CDR3 DNA: TGTGCCACCCGGACGGCGGGGGGAATCTACAATGAGCAGTTCTTC. V and J are TRBV10-3 and TRBJ2-1; TRBD2 aligns across 8 bases. Germline trimming cut 10 bases from V and 3 bases from J; bases unmatched to any gene: 11. CDR1 is ENHRY and CDR2 is SYGVKD in the germline V gene. The CDR3 is made up of 15 amino acids.

CDR3 amino acids: CASSSPRLAGAQETQYF. CDR3 DNA: TGTGCCAGCAGCTCGCCGAGACTAGCGGGGGCCCAAGAGACCCAGTACTTC. The V gene is TRBV7-2, the J gene TRBJ2-5, with 12 positions matching TRBD2. The CDR3 has 17 residues. Germline V gene sequence: CDR1 SGHTA, CDR2 FQGNSA. J gave up 1 base and V 4 bases, and 7 bases lay outside the gene matches.

V usage is TRBV10-2 and J usage is TRBJ1-5; 9 positions agree with TRBD1. The CDR3 runs 13 residues. Trimming cost V 8 bases and J 5 bases; bases outside gene matches: 4. Looked up from germline, CDR1 is WSHSY and CDR2 is SAAADI. The CDR3 sequence: CASWTGVDQPQHF. For the CDR3, the DNA is TGCGCCAGCTGGACAGGGGTGGATCAGCCCCAGCATTTT.

Only a few counts were recorded for this clone. This rearrangement joins TRBV6-5 to TRBJ2-7; 10 bases align to TRBD1. Germline values: CDR1 MNHEY, CDR2 SVGAGI. V shed 4 bases, J shed 5 bases, and the junction held 11 bases outside the gene matches. The CDR3 extends over 16 amino acids. The CDR3: CASSSRGGTGVNEQYF. CDR3 nucleotides: TGTGCCAGCAGTTCCAGGGGGGGGACAGGGGTCAACGAGCAGTACTTC.

The CDR3 spells CASSIPHLVKDGYTF. The DNA of the CDR3 is TGCGCCAGCAGCATCCCCCACTTGGTAAAGGATGGCTACACCTTC. This chain joins TRBV5-1 and TRBJ1-2; D not certain. Trimming pared 4 bases from V and 6 bases from J, leaving 19 bases between. CDR3 length equals 15 residues. Germline CDR1 SGHRS, CDR2 YFSETQ.

The V gene is TRBV14, the J gene TRBJ1-1; D is unresolved. The CDR3 runs to 13 residues. Germline loops: CDR1 SGHDN, CDR2 FVKESK. Trimming took 6 bases from V and 1 from J, leaving 9 bases between them. The CDR3: CASSPQRNTEAFF. The CDR3 bases are TGTGCCAGCAGTCCACAGAGGAACACTGAAGCTTTCTTT.

J is TRBJ2-3 and V is TRBV7-8; 10 nucleotides match TRBD2. Per the germline V gene, CDR1 is SGHVS and CDR2 is FQNEAQ. The J segment lost 6 bases and the V segment lost 1 base, leaving 7 bases of the junction unmatched. The CDR3 runs 16 residues. CDR3 nucleotide sequence: TGTGCCAGCAGCTTAGGGAGCGGGGGGGCGGTGGATACGCAGTATTTT. Translation: CASSLGSGGAVDTQYF.

This clone was seen once. This rearrangement joins TRBV5-4 to TRBJ1-4; possibly TRBD1 for D (6 bases). Per germline, CDR1 SGHNT and CDR2 YYREEE (reference sequence). CDR3 size: 15 residues. V dropped 0 bases and J dropped 10 bases, with 16 bases sitting between them. The CDR3, as DNA: TGTGCCAGCAGCTTGGAGCAGGGGAGTGTACGAAAACTGTTTTTT. Translated, it gives CASSLEQGSVRKLFF.

The V call is TRBV12-5, the J call TRBJ1-5, with a possible D match to TRBD1 (5 bases). Germline CDR1 reads LGHNT; CDR2 reads FRNRAP. The CDR3 runs 14 residues. V lost 5 bases, J lost 0 bases, and 8 bases lay in between. DNA of the CDR3: TGTGCTAGTGGTCAGGGAAATAGCAATCAGCCCCAGCATTTT. Translated: CASGQGNSNQPQHF.

The chain uses TRBV23-1 and TRBJ1-2; D is uncertain. TRBV23-1 is known as an ORF, though its function is uncertain. V was pared by 4 bases and J by 4 bases, with 22 bases between. CDR3 length equals 17 residues. CDR3 nucleotides: TGCGCCAGCAGTCCTCCCGGGGTGTGGGAGGAAGGCTATGGCTACACCTTC. This encodes CASSPPGVWEEGYGYTF.

This clone was observed once. The chain is built from TRBV29-1 and TRBJ1-2; tentative D call: TRBD1 (6 bases). The CDR3 length is 14 residues. Per germline, CDR1 SQVTM and CDR2 ANQGSEA. V shed 4 bases and J shed 2 bases, with 14 bases lying between them. CDR3 amino acids: CSVVLDRPNYGYTF. The CDR3 nucleotides are TGCAGCGTTGTCCTGGACAGACCAAACTATGGCTACACCTTC. Full variable domain (rest looked up from reference TRBV29-1 and TRBJ1-2): SAVISQKPSRDICQRGTSLTIQCQVDSQVTMMFWYRQQPGQSLTLIATANQGSEATYESGFVIDKFPISRPNLTFSTLTVSNMSPEDSSIYLCSVVLDRPNYGYTFGSGTRLTVV.

The genes are TRBV24-1 and TRBJ1-1; 7 nucleotides match TRBD1. CDR1 and CDR2 (germline): KGHDR, SFDVKD. The CDR3 contains 18 residues. Trimming at V came to 5 bases and at J to 2 bases, leaving 16 bases not matched to a gene. In DNA form, the CDR3 reads TGTGCCACCAGTGGGGGATTTCGGGACAGAGTTTTTAACACTGAAGCTTTCTTT. Residues: CATSGGFRDRVFNTEAFF.

This chain links TRBV2 with TRBJ2-1; TRBD2 aligns across 10 bases. Looked up from germline, CDR1 is SNHLY and CDR2 is FYNNEI. V lost 6 bases, J lost 1 base, and 3 bases stayed unmatched. This CDR3 has 15 residues. The CDR3 bases are TGTGCCAGCAGGGAACTAGCGGGGTCCTACAATGAGCAGTTCTTC. This codes for CASRELAGSYNEQFF.

This chain connects TRBV10-1 to TRBJ1-2; 8 bases are a match to TRBD1. After removal of 8 bases from V and 4 bases from J, the junction contained 18 bases not matched to a gene. Germline V gene lookup returns CDR1 WNHNN and CDR2 SYGVQD (reference sequence). The CDR3 runs 17 residues. For the CDR3, the DNA is TGCGCCAGCGTTGCCCAACGGCGCGGGACAGGAGGCTATGGCTACACCTTC. Its translation is CASVAQRRGTGGYGYTF.

V is TRBV7-2 and J is TRBJ1-1; D remains ambiguous. V lost 5 bases and J 4 bases, leaving 11 bases between the germline ends. Germline CDR1 and CDR2: SGHTA and FQGNSA. The CDR3 consists of 13 residues. In nucleotides, the CDR3 is TGTGCCAGCAGCCTACAAGGGAGCACTGAAGCTTTCTTT. It specifies CASSLQGSTEAFF.

This chain joins TRBV14 and TRBJ2-5, with no clear D. The germline V and J ends were trimmed by 1 base and 2 bases, with 11 bases remaining between them. CDR3 length: 15 residues. Germline loops: CDR1 SGHDN, CDR2 FVKESK. CDR3 region: CASSQGTASQETQYF. The CDR3 DNA reads TGTGCCAGCAGCCAAGGTACAGCCTCTCAAGAGACCCAGTACTTC. The complete variable domain, with remaining parts taken from reference TRBV14 and TRBJ2-5, reads EAGVTQFPSHSVIEKGQTVTLRCDPISGHDNLYWYRRVMGKEIKFLLHFVKESKQDESGMPNNRFLAERTGGTYSTLKVQPAELEDSGVYFCASSQGTASQETQYFGPGTRLLVL.

This sequence joins TRBV3-1 (or the pseudogene TRBV3-2) and TRBJ2-1; no firm D call. Germline V gives CDR1 LGHDT, CDR2 YNNKEL (reference sequence). The CDR3 runs to 16 residues. V was pared by 1 base and J by 0 bases, with 10 bases between. This CDR3 reads CASSQGDISSYNEQFF. CDR3 nucleotides: TGTGCCAGCAGCCAAGGCGACATCAGCTCCTACAATGAGCAGTTCTTC.

This sequence joins TRBV5-1 and TRBJ2-3; D is undetermined. The CDR3 is 12 residues long. The V and J ends lost 4 bases and 6 bases respectively, with 9 bases between them. Germline values: CDR1 SGHRS, CDR2 YFSETQ. CDR3 residues: CASSLQMDTQYF. Here the CDR3 DNA reads TGCGCCAGCAGCCTTCAGATGGATACGCAGTATTTT.

The chain is built from TRBV29-1 and TRBJ1-2; 7 bases are a match to TRBD1. CDR3 length equals 14 residues. With V trimmed by 5 bases and J by 2 bases, 8 bases remained unmatched. Germline lookup yields CDR1 SQVTM and CDR2 ANQGSEA. The CDR3 DNA reads TGCAGCGTTAACTCACTGACAGGGAACTATGGCTACACCTTC. Its translation is CSVNSLTGNYGYTF.

The J gene is TRBJ1-6, the V gene TRBV27; D remains ambiguous. Trimming removed 3 bases at V and 7 bases at J, with 10 bases between. The CDR3 has 14 amino acids. CDR1 MNHEY and CDR2 SMNVEV come from the germline V gene (reference sequence). The CDR3 spells CASSFRQQNSPLHF. CDR3 nucleotides: TGTGCCAGCAGTTTTCGTCAGCAAAATTCACCCCTCCACTTT.

V and J are TRBV24-1 and TRBJ2-7; 10 bases are a match to TRBD1. This CDR3 region has 15 residues. Trimming took 6 bases from V and 2 from J; bases not matched to a gene: 6. Germline V gene sequence: CDR1 KGHDR, CDR2 SFDVKD. CDR3 protein: CATSLRQGAPYEQYF. The CDR3 coding sequence is TGTGCCACCAGTCTTAGACAGGGGGCTCCCTACGAGCAGTACTTC.

The chain has TRBV4-3 and TRBJ2-5; 14 bases are a match to TRBD2. The J segment lost 5 bases and the V segment lost 4 bases, leaving 3 bases of the junction unmatched. Per the germline V gene, CDR1 is LGHNA and CDR2 is YSLEER. This CDR3 has 15 amino acids. CDR3 coding DNA: TGCGCCAGCAGCCCGGGACTAGCGGGGGCGGAGACCCAGTACTTC. Translated: CASSPGLAGAETQYF.

The rearrangement links TRBV27 to TRBJ1-2; TRBD1 matches at 8 bases. Germline loops: CDR1 MNHEY, CDR2 SMNVEV (reference sequence). V was pared by 4 bases and J by 5 bases, with 15 bases of the junction left unmatched. The CDR3 totals 17 residues. This chain's CDR3 is CASSSDRAGILNYGYTF. CDR3 nucleotides: TGTGCCAGCAGTTCGGACAGGGCCGGCATACTAAATTATGGCTACACCTTC.

The rearrangement joins TRBV10-3 to TRBJ2-1, with 9 positions matching TRBD1. Germline V CDR1 and CDR2: ENHRY, SYGVKD. J gave up 8 bases and V 10 bases, and 12 bases lay outside the gene matches. CDR3 length equals 14 residues. DNA for the CDR3: TGTGCCACCAGGGCCGAAGACAGGGGGGATGAGCAGTTCTTC. It yields the protein CATRAEDRGDEQFF.

The chain carries TRBV7-8 and TRBJ1-5; D is ambiguous. Trimming left V 5 bases short and J 0 bases short, with 8 bases between. The CDR3 spans 14 residues. In germline, CDR1 is SGHVS, CDR2 FQNEAQ. The CDR3 here is CASSLTNSNQPQHF. The CDR3 DNA reads TGTGCCAGCAGCCTAACAAATAGCAATCAGCCCCAGCATTTT. Using reference TRBV7-8 and TRBJ1-5 for the parts outside the CDR3, the full variable domain is GAGVSQSPRYKVAKRGQDVALRCDPISGHVSLFWYQQALGQGPEFLTYFQNEAQLDKSGLPSDRFFAERPEGSVSTLKIQRTQQEDSAVYLCASSLTNSNQPQHFGDGTRLSIL.

J is TRBJ1-1 and V is TRBV9, with D unclear. In germline, CDR1 is SGDLS, CDR2 YYNGEE. Trimming left V 0 bases short and J 4 bases short, with 7 bases between. The CDR3 totals 13 residues. The CDR3 DNA reads TGTGCCAGCAGCGTAGAGGGCTTCACTGAAGCTTTCTTT. Translating gives CASSVEGFTEAFF.